Following are 23 T cell receptor beta chains from one sample sequenced in a study of post-analysis software for immune sequencing data. General study points: The study found TRBV5-6, TRBV5-1 and TRBV20-1 among about 5 TRBV segments more frequent in patients than controls.

Which antigens these TCRs recognize remains unknown. Unique molecular identifiers had been added to the TCR beta cDNA libraries. Via MiXCR, TCRdb re-called the PCR reads, giving one row per CDR3 protein. This sample carries roughly 540,000 distinct CDR3 sequences, roughly 34% of them seen once, and the ten largest clones take 4.5% to 7.5%. Sequences were obtained from blood. Source of these receptors: a girl aged 2-17 years with multiple sclerosis.

The rearrangement uses TRBV20-1 and TRBJ2-1; D is tentatively TRBD1 or TRBD2 (6 bases each). The germline V gene encodes CDR1 DFQATT and CDR2 SNEGSKA (reference sequence). The V end was cut by 5 bases, the J end by 10 bases, with 24 bases between. The CDR3 has 15 amino acids. CDR3 in amino acids: CSAASPRGAGREQFF. The CDR3 nucleotides are TGCAGTGCTGCCTCCCCAAGGGGGGCGGGCCGAGAGCAGTTCTTC.

This chain uses TRBV5-8 with TRBJ2-5; 7 bases agree with TRBD2. Germline assignment: CDR1 SGHTS and CDR2 YDEGEE. The CDR3 is 15 amino acids. J gave up 2 bases and V 4 bases, and 8 bases lay outside the gene matches. The CDR3 DNA sequence: TGTGCCAGCAGCAGGGGAGGGTCAAGGCAAGAGACCCAGTACTTC. This sequence encodes CASSRGGSRQETQYF.

This clonotype was seen a handful of times. This rearrangement joins TRBV29-1 to TRBJ1-2; 10 positions match TRBD1. Germline V gene sequence: CDR1 SQVTM, CDR2 ANQGSEA. The trim removed 7 bases at V and 7 bases at J, leaving 24 bases unmatched. The CDR3 runs to 18 residues. CDR3 nucleotides: TGCAGCGCCTTACCGAGCGAGGGAATCCCAGACAGGGGGCTTGGCTACACCTTC. It yields the protein CSALPSEGIPDRGLGYTF.

This clonotype has a single count. V usage is TRBV7-2 and J usage is TRBJ1-2; D is undetermined. The CDR3 contains 11 residues. Germline V lookup: CDR1 SGHTA, CDR2 FQGNSA. V was pared by 7 bases and J by 8 bases, with 11 bases between. The CDR3 loop reads CASTLRLGYTF. CDR3 DNA sequence: TGTGCCAGCACCCTACGTCTCGGCTACACCTTC.

As regards this clonotype: The junction departs from the called germline gene at one end, perhaps through a read error. The rearrangement joins TRBV7-7 to TRBJ2-2; TRBD2 matches at 8 bases. Germline V gene data show CDR1 as SSHAT and CDR2 as FNYEAQ (reference sequence). This CDR3 region has 17 residues. CDR3 sequence: CASSPLIGGAETGELFF. The CDR3 DNA sequence: TGTGCTAGCAGCCCCCTAATCGGGGGGGCCGAGACCGGGGAGCTGTTTTTT.

This clonotype was observed a few times. The rearrangement links TRBV10-3 to TRBJ1-4; 8 bases align to TRBD1. In germline, CDR1 is ENHRY, CDR2 SYGVKD. V was pared by 3 bases and J by 6 bases, with 3 bases of the junction left unmatched. The CDR3 is 14 amino acids. DNA of the CDR3: TGTGCCATCAGTGACCAGGGGGCAGATGAAAAACTGTTTTTT. This gives the protein CAISDQGADEKLFF.

The rearrangement links TRBV20-1 to TRBJ1-6; D is uncertain. The CDR3 is made up of 14 amino acids. V lost 3 bases, J lost 6 bases, and 12 bases lay in between. Germline CDR1 is DFQATT and CDR2 is SNEGSKA (reference sequence). Here the CDR3 DNA reads TGCAGTGCTAGCGGAGGAGTGAGTAATTCACCCCTCCACTTT. It specifies CSASGGVSNSPLHF.

In its sample, this clonotype was seen a few times. This chain joins TRBV4-2 and TRBJ2-5, with D maybe TRBD2 (6 bases). The V gene's germline CDR1 is LGHNA and CDR2 YNFKEQ. The CDR3 contains 14 residues. Trimming took 3 bases from V and 2 from J, leaving 10 bases between them. The CDR3 DNA is TGTGCCAGCAGCCACCGCGGGGTTCAAGAGACCCAGTACTTC. It is translated as CASSHRGVQETQYF.

This clonotype was observed a handful of times. The V gene is TRBV10-3, the J gene TRBJ2-7; D is undetermined. This CDR3 comprises 13 residues. The germline V and J ends were trimmed by 2 bases and 2 bases, with 7 bases remaining between them. CDR1 is ENHRY and CDR2 is SYGVKD in the germline V gene. The CDR3 coding sequence is TGTGCCATCAGTGAGAACAGAGCCTACGAGCAGTACTTC. Its protein product is CAISENRAYEQYF.

This rearrangement joins TRBV13 to TRBJ2-7, with unresolved D. Germline V gives CDR1 PRHDT, CDR2 FYEKMQ (reference sequence). CDR3 length: 13 residues. V lost 3 bases to trimming and J lost 6 bases, with 12 bases between them. CDR3 coding DNA: TGTGCCAGCAGCTTGGGTAGGGCGTGCGAGCAGTACTTC. Protein sequence: CASSLGRACEQYF.

This clonotype turned up a few times. V usage is TRBV12-3 or TRBV12-4 and J usage is TRBJ2-5, with unresolved D. The length of the CDR3 is 14 residues. With 6 bases removed from V and 2 bases from J, the gap between germline ends came to 13 bases. The CDR3 loop reads CASRLFGRQETQYF. CDR3 DNA sequence: TGTGCCAGCAGGTTATTCGGACGGCAAGAGACCCAGTACTTC.

The chain carries TRBV12-3 or TRBV12-4 and TRBJ2-3; no clear D. V dropped 6 bases and J dropped 4 bases, with 8 bases sitting between them. The CDR3 extends over 12 amino acids. CDR3 sequence reads: CASSNRADTQYF. The CDR3 coding sequence is TGTGCCAGCAGCAACCGGGCAGATACGCAGTATTTT.

This clonotype was counted a few times. The rearrangement links TRBV20-1 to TRBJ1-2, with 8 bases aligning to TRBD1. From germline, CDR1 is DFQATT and CDR2 SNEGSKA (reference sequence). CDR3 size: 15 residues. Losses at the gene ends were 0 bases for V and 4 bases for J; bases not matched to a gene: 7. CDR3 in DNA: TGCAGTGCTAGAGAGCAGGGGGCGGTAGTCTATGGCTACACCTTC. Encoded protein: CSAREQGAVVYGYTF.

This rearrangement joins TRBV7-9 to TRBJ2-7, with D perhaps matching TRBD2 (6 bases). CDR1 SEHNR and CDR2 FQNEAQ come from the germline V gene (reference sequence). The CDR3 runs 15 residues. V lost 2 bases to trimming and J lost 3 bases, with 14 bases between them. CDR3 in DNA: TGTGCCAGCAGCTTAATTGGCGGGGAACACTACGAGCAGTACTTC. This encodes CASSLIGGEHYEQYF.

V gene TRBV12-3 or TRBV12-4 combines with J gene TRBJ1-2; 7 bases align to TRBD1. The CDR3 spans 15 residues. V lost 3 bases, J lost 4 bases, and 8 bases stayed unmatched. CDR3 coding DNA: TGTGCCAGCAGTTTCGGGGACAGACCCCTCTATGGCTACACCTTC. Its protein product is CASSFGDRPLYGYTF.

V and J are TRBV27 and TRBJ2-7, with 8 nucleotides matching TRBD2. CDR3 length: 15 amino acids. V lost 6 bases, J lost 2 bases, and 9 bases stayed unmatched. The germline V gene has CDR1 MNHEY and CDR2 SMNVEV (reference sequence). The CDR3 DNA reads TGTGCCAGCAGCATCCGCGGGGGGCAACCCTACGAGCAGTACTTC. Translating gives CASSIRGGQPYEQYF.

This clonotype was observed a few times. The V and J genes are TRBV12-3 or TRBV12-4 and TRBJ2-4; D call uncertain. V lost 4 bases, J lost 0 bases, and 7 bases lay in between. This CDR3 is built from 14 residues. The DNA of the CDR3 is TGTGCCAGCAGTTCCTTTGGAGCCAAAAACATTCAGTACTTC. Amino acids: CASSSFGAKNIQYF.

The V call is TRBV14, the J call TRBJ1-2; D not certain. CDR1 is SGHDN, CDR2 FVKESK, per germline. This CDR3 region has 14 residues. Trimming took off 4 bases at V and 12 bases at J, with 21 bases between the two ends. The CDR3 bases are TGTGCCAGCAGCCCGCTCGGGCAAGTCGGTGGGGACACCTTC. It specifies CASSPLGQVGGDTF.

This rearrangement joins TRBV6-4 to TRBJ1-2; D gene unclear. This CDR3 is built from 14 residues. V was shortened by 5 bases and J by 2 bases, with 12 bases between the two germline ends. Germline V gives CDR1 MRHNA, CDR2 SNTAGT. The chain's CDR3 is CASSPGKENYGYTF. For the CDR3, the DNA is TGTGCCAGCAGTCCCGGGAAGGAGAACTATGGCTACACCTTC.

This clonotype has more than one count but fewer than ten. The chain couples TRBV5-1 to TRBJ1-5, with TRBD1 matching 7 bases. There are 15 residues in the CDR3. After removal of 0 bases from V and 6 bases from J, the junction contained 6 bases not matched to a gene. The germline CDR1 and CDR2 sequences are SGHRS and YFSETQ. The CDR3 here is CASSLDTGESQPQHF. The CDR3 region has the DNA TGCGCCAGCAGCTTGGACACAGGGGAAAGTCAGCCCCAGCATTTT. The full variable domain, completed using reference TRBV5-1 and TRBJ1-5, is KAGVTQTPRYLIKTRGQQVTLSCSPISGHRSVSWYQQTPGQGLQFLFEYFSETQRNKGNFPGRFSGRQFSNSRSEMNVSTLELGDSALYLCASSLDTGESQPQHFGDGTRLSIL.

The V gene is TRBV3-1, the J gene TRBJ1-5, with D unclear. The V and J ends lost 0 bases and 2 bases respectively, with 17 bases between them. This CDR3 is built from 18 residues. Germline CDR1 and CDR2: LGHDT and YNNKEL (reference sequence). Here the CDR3 DNA reads TGTGCCAGCAGCCAAGATTCCAATACGGGTTCTGGCAATCAGCCCCAGCATTTT. Translation: CASSQDSNTGSGNQPQHF.

Comment on this clonotype: One base away lies a much larger clone, so this may be a sequencing read error. V usage is TRBV7-9 and J usage is TRBJ2-5, with 9 bases lining up with TRBD1. The CDR3 extends over 15 amino acids. Germline CDR1 reads SEHNR; CDR2 reads FQNEAQ (reference sequence). The CDR3 bases are TGTGCCAGCAGCTTAGGAGGACAGGGGCAAGGGACCCAGTACTTC. This translates into CASSLGGQGQGTQYF.

This clonotype was seen more than once but under ten times. This chain links TRBV20-1 with TRBJ1-5; TRBD1 matches at 8 bases. The CDR3 is 15 residues long. Germline loops: CDR1 DFQATT, CDR2 SNEGSKA (reference sequence). With V trimmed by 3 bases and J by 9 bases, 13 bases remained unmatched. CDR3: CSASLDREVYRPQHF. CDR3 nucleotides: TGCAGTGCTAGTTTGGACAGGGAGGTGTATCGGCCCCAGCATTTT.